Listed below are T cell receptor beta chains from one sample, sequenced in a study of technical replicates of blood from several donors. Generated by immunoSEQ multiplex PCR, the TCRdb table keeps only in-frame clones and is missing some. The sample lists fewer than 90,000 clones, approximately 94% seen once, with around 0.4% in the top ten. Sequences were obtained from T cells isolated from PBMCs. The receptors were sampled from a human donor in good health. Both conserved end residues are part of each CDR3. D genes are given only for firm matches. Clone size is shown for a subset of rows, as once, few, many or a class of expanded clone.

D gene | clone size | J gene | V gene | CDR3 DNA | CDR3 protein
. | once | TRBJ2-1 | TRBV5-5 | TGTGCCAGCAGCTTGGCCAAGACTGCCTCCTACAATGAGCAGTTCTTC | CASSLAKTASYNEQFF
. | . | TRBJ2-2 | TRBV7-9 | TGTGCCAGCAGAATACAGGGCGCCGGGGAGCTGTTTTTT | CASRIQGAGELFF
TRBD1 | . | TRBJ1-4 | TRBV7-9 | TGTGCCAGCAGCTGGCCGGGACAGACACTTGCAACTAATGAAAAACTGTTTTTT | CASSWPGQTLATNEKLFF
. | . | TRBJ1-5 | TRBV15 | TGTGCCACCAGCAGAGACGCGGATTTGGGCAATCAGCCCCAGCATTTT | CATSRDADLGNQPQHF
TRBD1 | . | TRBJ1-1 | TRBV4-3 | TGCGCCAGCAGCCAAGATACAGGGGGGACTGAAGCTTTCTTT | CASSQDTGGTEAFF
. | . | TRBJ2-7 | TRBV4-2 | TGTGCCAGCAGCCAAGACAGGTCCTACGAGCAGTACTTC | CASSQDRSYEQYF
. | . | TRBJ1-4 | TRBV5-6 | TGTGCCAGCAGCTCCGGCTCCAGGGCAGCTAATGAAAAACTGTTTTTT | CASSSGSRAANEKLFF
TRBD2 | . | TRBJ2-1 | TRBV7-3 | TGTGCCAGCAGCTTGTCCGGGAGGGGCAATGAGCAGTTCTTC | CASSLSGRGNEQFF
. | . | TRBJ2-7 | TRBV5-6 | TGTGCCAGCAGCTTAGCTCCTTACTACGAGCAGTACTTC | CASSLAPYYEQYF
TRBD2 | . | TRBJ2-5 | TRBV11-2 | TGTGCCAGCAGCTTACGAGGACTAGCGGGAGAGACCCAGTACTTC | CASSLRGLAGETQYF
TRBD2 | once | TRBJ2-7 | TRBV5-1 | TGCGCCAGCAGCTTGGTGCTAGCGGGAGCTCCCCCAAACTTC | CASSLVLAGAPPNF
. | . | TRBJ1-5 | TRBV28 | TGTGCCGAAAAAAGCGGGGGGGGCAATCAGCCCCAGCATTTT | CAEKSGGGNQPQHF
. | once | TRBJ2-5 | TRBV19 | TGTGCCAGTAGTATTTCGCTAGCTGCGACCCAGTACTTC | CASSISLAATQYF
. | . | TRBJ2-7 | TRBV4-1 | TGCGCCAGCAGCCAAGTCAGTACAGGGCTCACCTCCTACGAGCAGTACTTC | CASSQVSTGLTSYEQYF
TRBD2 | . | TRBJ2-1 | TRBV5-1 | TGCGCCAGCAGCTTGGACGCTAGCGGACTACCCCCCTACAATGAGCAGTTCTTC | CASSLDASGLPPYNEQFF
. | once | TRBJ2-7 | TRBV5-5 | TGTGCCAGCAGCCAGGGTTACTCCTACGAGCAGTACTTC | CASSQGYSYEQYF
TRBD2 | . | TRBJ2-2 | TRBV19 | TGTGCCAGCCGGACTAGCGGGTCGAACACCGGGGAGCTGTTTTTT | CASRTSGSNTGELFF
. | . | TRBJ1-2 | TRBV4-3 | TGCGCCAGCAGCCAAGTAGGAGCTCAAACCTTC | CASSQVGAQTF
TRBD2 | . | TRBJ2-2 | TRBV5-6 | TGTGCCAGCAGCCTAGGACTAGGGTACACCGGGGAGCTGTTTTTT | CASSLGLGYTGELFF
. | . | TRBJ1-1 | TRBV9 | TGTGCCAGCACCGTGGGAGGTTTGAACACTGAAGCTTTCTTT | CASTVGGLNTEAFF
TRBD2 | . | TRBJ2-5 | TRBV5-4 | TGTGCCAGCAGCTTGCGCCCAAGCGGGAGAAATAGGGCGTTCGAGACCCAGTACTTC | CASSLRPSGRNRAFETQYF
. | . | TRBJ1-4 | TRBV6-6 | TGTGCCAGCAGTCGTCAGGGATATAATGAAAAACTGTTTTTT | CASSRQGYNEKLFF
TRBD1 | . | TRBJ2-7 | TRBV18 | TGTGCCAGCTCTCCCCCACAGGGGCTACAATCCTACGAGCAGTACTTC | CASSPPQGLQSYEQYF
. | . | TRBJ2-7 | TRBV4-3 | TGCGCCAGCAGCCCAGGCGGGGGCCTTCTCTCCTACGAGCAGTACTTC | CASSPGGGLLSYEQYF
TRBD2 | . | TRBJ2-7 | TRBV5-1 | TGCGCCAGCAGCGCCGCGGGACTAGCGGGCCAGCAGTACTTC | CASSAAGLAGQQYF
. | . | TRBJ1-5 | TRBV25-1 | TGTGCCAGCAGGGGGCGGCTCAATCAGCCCCAGCATTTT | CASRGRLNQPQHF
TRBD1 | . | TRBJ2-2 | TRBV10-3 | TGTGCCGTGGCCCGACAGGGCGACACCGGGGAGCTGTTTTTT | CAVARQGDTGELFF
. | . | TRBJ1-1 | TRBV28 | TGTGCCAGCAGTTTAGGGGAGACTGAAGCTTTCTTT | CASSLGETEAFF
. | . | TRBJ2-7 | TRBV4-1 | TGCGCCAGCAGCCGCGTAGGGGGGGAGGCCTACGAGCAGTACTTC | CASSRVGGEAYEQYF
TRBD1 | . | TRBJ2-3 | TRBV5-1 | TGCGCCAGCAGCTTGGTAACCGGGACAGAGTTCACAGATACGCAGTATTTT | CASSLVTGTEFTDTQYF
TRBD2 | . | TRBJ2-1 | TRBV6-5 | TGTGCCAGCAGTTACGGGGGAGGGCCTTTAAATGAGCAGTTCTTC | CASSYGGGPLNEQFF
. | . | TRBJ2-7 | TRBV7-8 | TGTGCCAGCAGCTTGAGTCCCTGGGAGCAGTACTTC | CASSLSPWEQYF
. | once | TRBJ2-6 | TRBV27 | TGTGCCAGCAGTTTCTCTCCCTCTGGGGCCAACGTCCTGACTTTC | CASSFSPSGANVLTF
. | . | TRBJ1-5 | TRBV19 | TGTGCCAGTAGGACCAACGGGGTCGGCCAGCCCCAGCATTTT | CASRTNGVGQPQHF
. | . | TRBJ1-2 | TRBV2 | TGTGCCAGCAAATCTGACGCAGGAAACTATGGCTACACCTTC | CASKSDAGNYGYTF
TRBD1 | . | TRBJ1-2 | TRBV9 | TGTGCCAGCAGCGTGGGGACAGGGGGCGTCTATGGCTACACCTTC | CASSVGTGGVYGYTF
. | . | TRBJ2-7 | TRBV2 | TGTGCCAGCAGTGAACAGGGGAGTTCCTACTACGAGCAGTACTTC | CASSEQGSSYYEQYF
. | . | TRBJ2-1 | TRBV30 | TGTGCCTGGAGTGTAAGCGGACTCCCGGGGAATGAGCAGTTCTTC | CAWSVSGLPGNEQFF
. | . | TRBJ1-4 | TRBV7-6 | TGTGCCAGCAGCCTAACAGGGATTACTAATGAAAAACTGTTTTTT | CASSLTGITNEKLFF
TRBD1 | . | TRBJ1-1 | TRBV30 | TGTGCCTGGAGTGCCGACAGGGGGCACACTGAAGCTTTCTTT | CAWSADRGHTEAFF
. | once | TRBJ2-1 | TRBV4-1 | TGCGCCAGCGGTCTAGGTCGGGAGTCGACGTTCTTC | CASGLGRESTFF
. | . | TRBJ1-5 | TRBV28 | TGTGCCAGCAGTTTGGGAGGGCCCGGCAATCAGCCCCAGCATTTT | CASSLGGPGNQPQHF
. | . | TRBJ2-1 | TRBV5-1 | TGCGCCAGCTCCCTTGAACTAGCCGCACCCGACAATGAGCAGTTCTTC | CASSLELAAPDNEQFF
TRBD2 | . | TRBJ2-5 | TRBV19 | TGTGCCAGTAGTGTTCTCTCTAGCGGGAGAGGAGAGACCCAGTACTTC | CASSVLSSGRGETQYF
. | . | TRBJ1-5 | TRBV28 | TGTGCCAGCACCTCGGGGGTAGTTCAGCCCCAGCATTTT | CASTSGVVQPQHF
. | once | TRBJ2-7 | TRBV7-9 | TGTGCCAGCAGCTTAGCGCGGGAGCAGTACTTC | CASSLAREQYF
. | . | TRBJ2-7 | TRBV18 | TGTGCCAGCTCACCCGCGGACAGCTACGAGCAGTACTTC | CASSPADSYEQYF
TRBD2 | . | TRBJ2-7 | TRBV10-3 | TGTGCCATCAGTGAGGTAGCGGGAACCTACGAGCAGTACTTC | CAISEVAGTYEQYF